This T cell receptor beta chain was found in a study of shared clonotypes between healthy human individuals. Overall study findings and caveats: Enrolling few donors narrowed the genetic and exposure-history diversity that was represented.

For this clone: Its antigen is unknown.

The CDR3 runs 16 residues. Between the trimmed V and J ends, which lost 6 bases and 4 bases, there was a span of 18 bases. CDR1 is MDHEN, CDR2 SYDVKM, per germline. It was CD45RO-negative cells, positively selected for CCR7, that made up naive CD8 cells, with terminally differentiated effector memory CD45RA+ cells excluded. TCRdb's copy holds only in-frame clones and misses some; the assay was immunoSEQ multiplex PCR. This table holds millions of clones, 93% found once. Specimen: naive CD8+ T cells from PBMCs. The TCR sequence derives from a man between 18 and 35 years old in good health. Some clones in this sample may be carry-over from other donors' samples. This sequence joins TRBV28 and TRBJ2-2, with D perhaps matching TRBD2 (5 bases). The DNA for the CDR3 is TGTGCCAGCAGCCCCGCAGGAAGCGGTGCCACCGGGGAGCTGTTTTTT. It encodes CASSPAGSGATGELFF.